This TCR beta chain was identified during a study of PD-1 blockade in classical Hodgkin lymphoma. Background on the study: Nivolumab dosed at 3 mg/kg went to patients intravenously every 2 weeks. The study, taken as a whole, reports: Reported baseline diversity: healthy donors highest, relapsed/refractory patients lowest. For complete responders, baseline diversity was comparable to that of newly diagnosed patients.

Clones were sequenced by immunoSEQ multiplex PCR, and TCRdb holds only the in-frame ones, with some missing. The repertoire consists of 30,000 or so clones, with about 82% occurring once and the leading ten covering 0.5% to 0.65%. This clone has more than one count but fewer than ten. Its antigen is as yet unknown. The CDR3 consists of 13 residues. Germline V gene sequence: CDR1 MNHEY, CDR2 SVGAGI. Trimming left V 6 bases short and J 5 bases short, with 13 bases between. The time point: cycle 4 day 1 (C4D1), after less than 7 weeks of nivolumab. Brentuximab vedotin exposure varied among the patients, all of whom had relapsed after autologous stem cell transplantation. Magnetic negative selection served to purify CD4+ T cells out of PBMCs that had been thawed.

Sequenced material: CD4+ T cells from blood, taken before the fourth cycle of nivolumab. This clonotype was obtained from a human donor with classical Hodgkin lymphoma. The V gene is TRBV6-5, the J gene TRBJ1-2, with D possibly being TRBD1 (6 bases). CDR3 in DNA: TGTGCCAGCAGCCCTACAGGGTCTTATGGCTACACCTTC. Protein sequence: CASSPTGSYGYTF.